Listed here are 12 T cell receptor beta chains from one sample, sequenced in a study of shared clonotypes between healthy human individuals. The repertoire was sequenced with immunoSEQ multiplex PCR; TCRdb's copy has only in-frame clones and lacks some. The sample comprises about 2.4 million clones, approximately 94% of which are singletons, and 0.36% rests with the top ten. Material: naive CD4+ T cells from PBMCs. The subset here: CD45RA+ positively selected. The receptors derive from a man in his late teens or twenties in good health. Some clones in this sample may be carry-over from other donors' samples.

The gene calls are TRBV15 and TRBJ2-7; no reliable D call. The CDR3 runs 15 residues. The V end lost 0 bases, the J end lost 0 bases, and 9 bases lay between the germline ends. Germline assignment: CDR1 LNHNV and CDR2 YYDKDF (reference sequence). The CDR3 nucleotides are TGTGCCACCAGCAGAGATGTCCGGGTCTCCTACGAGCAGTACTTC. Protein sequence: CATSRDVRVSYEQYF.

The chain carries TRBV7-6 and TRBJ2-1; 10 bases fit TRBD2. CDR1 and CDR2 from the germline V gene are SGHVS and FNYEAQ. Trimming took 1 base from V and 6 from J; bases not matched to a gene: 3. This CDR3 comprises 15 residues. The chain's CDR3 is CASSLGLAGVNEQFF. The CDR3 bases are TGTGCCAGCAGCTTAGGGCTAGCGGGAGTCAATGAGCAGTTCTTC.

The chain is built from TRBV9 and TRBJ2-5; D gene unclear. The CDR3 length is 14 residues. Germline CDR1 reads SGDLS; CDR2 reads YYNGEE. Trimming left V 0 bases short and J 1 base short, with 7 bases between. The CDR3 is CASSVEALQETQYF. CDR3 DNA sequence: TGTGCCAGCAGCGTAGAGGCCCTCCAAGAGACCCAGTACTTC.

The chain recombines TRBV19 with TRBJ1-6; D unresolved. CDR1 and CDR2 from the germline V gene are LNHDA and SQIVND (reference sequence). V was clipped by 5 bases and J by 9 bases, with 20 bases between them. The CDR3 loop spans 16 amino acids. DNA of the CDR3: TGTGCCAGTAGTGCCCAGACATATCTGCGGAGTTCACCCCTCCACTTT. Encoded protein: CASSAQTYLRSSPLHF.

The chain employs TRBV5-4 and TRBJ2-1; no firm D call. The CDR3 contains 14 residues. Looked up from germline, CDR1 is SGHNT and CDR2 is YYREEE (reference sequence). Trimming removed 4 bases at V and 4 bases at J, with 12 bases between. CDR3 sequence: CASSPTPEYNEQFF. CDR3 bases: TGTGCCAGCAGCCCCACGCCGGAATACAATGAGCAGTTCTTC. The variable domain in full, with the rest retrieved from reference TRBV5-4 and TRBJ2-1, is ETGVTQSPTHLIKTRGQQVTLRCSSQSGHNTVSWYQQALGQGPQFIFQYYREEENGRGNFPPRFSGLQFPNYSSELNVNALELDDSALYLCASSPTPEYNEQFFGPGTRLTVL.

This clone was observed a single time. The chain has TRBV7-7 and TRBJ2-7; possible D gene TRBD1, 8 bases. Per germline, CDR1 SSHAT and CDR2 FNYEAQ (reference sequence). The CDR3 runs 14 residues. The V end lost 5 bases, the J end lost 5 bases, and 16 bases lay between the germline ends. The CDR3 nucleotides read TGTGCCAGCAGCGCCCGACAGGGGAGGGACGAGCAGTACTTC. It encodes CASSARQGRDEQYF.

The chain links TRBV28 to TRBJ1-2, with 7 positions matching TRBD1. With V trimmed by 3 bases and J by 0 bases, 1 base remained unmatched. Germline assignment: CDR1 MDHEN and CDR2 SYDVKM. This CDR3 region has 14 residues. CDR3 DNA sequence: TGTGCCAGCAGTTTGACAGGGTCTAACTATGGCTACACCTTC. Its protein product is CASSLTGSNYGYTF.

V and J are TRBV28 and TRBJ2-5; 10 bases are shared with TRBD1. The V gene end was trimmed by 5 bases and the J gene end by 5 bases; junction bases not matched to a gene: 8. CDR3 length equals 15 residues. CDR1 is MDHEN, CDR2 SYDVKM, per germline. CDR3: CASSTPGQGRETQYF. CDR3 DNA: TGTGCCAGCAGTACTCCGGGACAGGGGAGGGAGACCCAGTACTTC.

This clone was counted a single time. The chain links TRBV11-3 to TRBJ2-4; D might be TRBD2 (5 bases). The ends were cut back, 2 bases at V and 7 bases at J, with 15 bases in the middle. The CDR3 loop spans 15 amino acids. CDR1 and CDR2 (germline): SGHNT, YENEEA. The CDR3 is CASSLFAGKGNIQYF. The CDR3 DNA reads TGTGCCAGCAGCTTATTTGCCGGGAAAGGGAACATTCAGTACTTC.

Worth noting for this clone: The sample has other DNA sequences that encode this CDR3 too. V and J are TRBV5-1 and TRBJ2-7; TRBD2 aligns across 10 bases. The CDR3 runs 15 residues. Germline trimming cut 0 bases from V and 2 bases from J; bases unmatched to any gene: 2. Looked up from germline, CDR1 is SGHRS and CDR2 is YFSETQ. The CDR3 protein is CASSLGTSGAYEQYF. CDR3 sequence (DNA): TGCGCCAGCAGCTTGGGGACTAGCGGTGCCTACGAGCAGTACTTC.

The chain joins TRBV9 to TRBJ2-3; 14 bases map to TRBD2. The germline CDR1 and CDR2 sequences are SGDLS and YYNGEE. This CDR3 is 14 amino acids long. After removal of 2 bases from V and 14 bases from J, the junction contained 7 bases not matched to a gene. The CDR3 nucleotides are TGTGCCAGCAGCGTGGGGACTAGCGGGAGAGTTTCGTATTTT. Its translation: CASSVGTSGRVSYF.

V gene TRBV5-4 combines with J gene TRBJ2-5; D is perhaps TRBD1 (5 bases). Deletions cut 4 bases from V and 2 bases from J, with 9 bases between. The CDR3 contains 13 residues. Germline assignment: CDR1 SGHNT and CDR2 YYREEE (reference sequence). CDR3 region: CASSPTAQETQYF. Here the CDR3 DNA reads TGTGCCAGCAGCCCGACAGCACAAGAGACCCAGTACTTC. The variable domain in full, with the rest retrieved from reference TRBV5-4 and TRBJ2-5, is ETGVTQSPTHLIKTRGQQVTLRCSSQSGHNTVSWYQQALGQGPQFIFQYYREEENGRGNFPPRFSGLQFPNYSSELNVNALELDDSALYLCASSPTAQETQYFGPGTRLLVL.